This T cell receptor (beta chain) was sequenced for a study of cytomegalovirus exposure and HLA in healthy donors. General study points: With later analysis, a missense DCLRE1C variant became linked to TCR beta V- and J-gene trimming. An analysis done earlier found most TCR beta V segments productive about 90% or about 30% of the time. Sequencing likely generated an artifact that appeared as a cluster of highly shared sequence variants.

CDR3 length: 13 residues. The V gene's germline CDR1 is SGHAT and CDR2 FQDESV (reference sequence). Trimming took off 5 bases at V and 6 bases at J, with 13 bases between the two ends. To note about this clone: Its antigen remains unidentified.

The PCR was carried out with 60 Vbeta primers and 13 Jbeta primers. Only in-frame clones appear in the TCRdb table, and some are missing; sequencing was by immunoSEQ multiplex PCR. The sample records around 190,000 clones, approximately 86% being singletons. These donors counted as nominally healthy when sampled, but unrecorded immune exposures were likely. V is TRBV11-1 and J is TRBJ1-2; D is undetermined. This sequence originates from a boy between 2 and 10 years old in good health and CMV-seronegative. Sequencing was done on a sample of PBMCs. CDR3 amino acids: CASSDTFVHGYTF. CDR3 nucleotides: TGTGCCAGCAGCGACACCTTCGTCCATGGCTACACCTTC.